The 9 T cell receptor beta chains below come from one sample, sequenced in a study of blood T cell repertoires in COVID-19. The method was immunoSEQ multiplex PCR; TCRdb's version includes in-frame clones alone and lacks a portion of them. The profile shows some 300,000 clones, nearly 90% of them singletons. Sequenced material: PBMCs or T cells enriched from blood (not recorded which). Receptors originate from a woman in her twenties or thirties who had recovered from COVID-19.

The V and J genes are TRBV6-5 and TRBJ2-7; D is uncertain. This CDR3 has 14 residues. Germline lookup yields CDR1 MNHEY and CDR2 SVGAGI. V lost 8 bases and J lost 5, with 19 bases in between. The CDR3 spells CASVLASVSDEQYF. DNA for the CDR3: TGTGCCAGCGTATTAGCCTCCGTTTCGGACGAGCAGTACTTC.

The rearrangement links TRBV4-1 to TRBJ2-5, with 9 bases that match TRBD1. V lost 0 bases and J lost 1; bases outside the gene matches: 3. Germline CDR1 MGHRA, CDR2 YSYEKL. This CDR3 contains 16 residues. CDR3 nucleotides: TGCGCCAGCAGCCAAGACCACAGGGGGCCCCAAGAGACCCAGTACTTC. Amino acid sequence: CASSQDHRGPQETQYF.

V usage is TRBV5-4 and J usage is TRBJ2-1, with D perhaps matching TRBD1 (6 bases). CDR1 and CDR2 from the germline V gene are SGHNT and YYREEE (reference sequence). Trimming stripped 5 bases from V and 7 bases from J, with 22 bases between. This CDR3 spans 16 amino acids. The CDR3 DNA sequence: TGTGCCAGCAGGACCTTGGAGACAGGACCCGTAAATGAGCAGTTCTTC. It translates to CASRTLETGPVNEQFF.

The rearrangement links TRBV10-3 to TRBJ2-1; the match to TRBD1 covers 9 bases. V lost 10 bases to trimming and J lost 9 bases; unmatched junction nucleotides: 7. CDR1 ENHRY and CDR2 SYGVKD come from the germline V gene. The CDR3 totals 12 residues. The CDR3 is CATWTGEAEQFF. CDR3 coding DNA: TGTGCCACATGGACAGGGGAGGCTGAGCAGTTCTTC.

The chain recombines TRBV7-9 with TRBJ1-3; 10 bases agree with TRBD1. CDR1 SEHNR and CDR2 FQNEAQ come from the germline V gene (reference sequence). Losses at the gene ends were 5 bases for V and 3 bases for J; bases not matched to a gene: 7. CDR3 length equals 16 residues. In DNA, the CDR3 is TGTGCCAGCAGCACCCCCCGGGACAGGGGTGGAAACACCATATATTTT. Its protein product is CASSTPRDRGGNTIYF.

The V gene is TRBV25-1, the J gene TRBJ2-3, with D unresolved. Germline CDR1 MGHDK, CDR2 SYGVNS. The germline V and J ends were trimmed by 6 bases and 2 bases, with 6 bases remaining between them. The CDR3 length is 12 residues. This CDR3 reads CASRRDTDTQYF. Here the CDR3 DNA reads TGTGCCAGCAGGAGAGACACAGATACGCAGTATTTT.

The chain is built from TRBV5-1 and TRBJ2-7; 11 bases fit TRBD2. Germline V gene data show CDR1 as SGHRS and CDR2 as YFSETQ. V lost 7 bases and J lost 5; bases outside the gene matches: 23. The length of the CDR3 is 19 residues. The CDR3 is CASGLPTSGIAYTGDEQYF. DNA for the CDR3: TGCGCCAGCGGACTGCCGACTAGCGGGATTGCTTATACCGGGGACGAGCAGTACTTC.

This clone was recorded once. The J gene is TRBJ2-3, the V gene TRBV4-3; maybe TRBD1 (6 bases). Between the trimmed V and J ends, which lost 0 bases and 5 bases, there was a span of 6 bases. The CDR3 has 13 amino acids. Germline V gene data show CDR1 as LGHNA and CDR2 as YSLEER. The CDR3 nucleotides are TGCGCCAGCAGCCAAGACAGGGGAGATACGCAGTATTTT. The encoded protein is CASSQDRGDTQYF.

V and J are TRBV9 and TRBJ2-7, with a tentative D call TRBD2 (6 bases). The CDR3 extends over 17 amino acids. With 3 bases removed from V and 3 bases from J, the gap between germline ends came to 22 bases. CDR1 is SGDLS, CDR2 YYNGEE, per germline. The CDR3 reads CASSAEEEVGTYYEQYF. The CDR3 coding sequence is TGTGCCAGCAGCGCAGAGGAGGAGGTGGGGACTTACTACGAGCAGTACTTC.